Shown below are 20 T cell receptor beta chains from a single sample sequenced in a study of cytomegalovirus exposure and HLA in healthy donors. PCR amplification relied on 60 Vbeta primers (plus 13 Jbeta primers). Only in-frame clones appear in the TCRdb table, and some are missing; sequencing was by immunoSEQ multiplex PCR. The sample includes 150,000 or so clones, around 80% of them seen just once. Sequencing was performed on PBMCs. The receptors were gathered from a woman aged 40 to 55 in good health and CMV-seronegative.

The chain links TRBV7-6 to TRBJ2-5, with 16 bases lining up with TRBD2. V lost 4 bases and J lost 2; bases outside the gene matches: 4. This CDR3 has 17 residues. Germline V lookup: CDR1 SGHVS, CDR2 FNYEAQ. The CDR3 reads CASSSGLAGGRQETQYF. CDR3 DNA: TGTGCCAGCAGCTCGGGACTAGCGGGGGGGAGACAAGAGACCCAGTACTTC.

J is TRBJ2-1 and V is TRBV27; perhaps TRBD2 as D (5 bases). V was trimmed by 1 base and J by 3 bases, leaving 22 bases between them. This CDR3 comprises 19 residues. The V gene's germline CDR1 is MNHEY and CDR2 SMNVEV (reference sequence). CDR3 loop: CASSLWAREGSDGYNEQFF. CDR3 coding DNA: TGTGCCAGCAGTTTATGGGCCCGGGAAGGCAGCGATGGCTACAATGAGCAGTTCTTC.

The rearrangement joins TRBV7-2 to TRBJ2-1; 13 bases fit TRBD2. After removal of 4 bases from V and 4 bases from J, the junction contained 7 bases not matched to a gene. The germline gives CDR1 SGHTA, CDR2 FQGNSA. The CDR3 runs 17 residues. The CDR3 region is CASSSRLAGGSYNEQFF. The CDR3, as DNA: TGTGCCAGCAGCTCGAGACTAGCGGGAGGATCTTACAATGAGCAGTTCTTC.

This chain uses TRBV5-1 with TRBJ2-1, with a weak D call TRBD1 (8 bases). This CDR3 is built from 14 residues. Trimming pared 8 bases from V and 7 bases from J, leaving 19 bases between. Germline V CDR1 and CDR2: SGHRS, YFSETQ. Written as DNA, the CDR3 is TGCGCCAGTCACACAGGGGGGGCGGGGAATGAGCAGTTCTTC. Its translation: CASHTGGAGNEQFF.

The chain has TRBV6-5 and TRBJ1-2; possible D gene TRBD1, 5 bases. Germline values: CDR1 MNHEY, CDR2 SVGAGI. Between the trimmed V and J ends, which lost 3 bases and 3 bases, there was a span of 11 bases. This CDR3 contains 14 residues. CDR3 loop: CASSYNRKYYGYTF. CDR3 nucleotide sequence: TGTGCCAGCAGTTATAACAGGAAGTACTATGGCTACACCTTC.

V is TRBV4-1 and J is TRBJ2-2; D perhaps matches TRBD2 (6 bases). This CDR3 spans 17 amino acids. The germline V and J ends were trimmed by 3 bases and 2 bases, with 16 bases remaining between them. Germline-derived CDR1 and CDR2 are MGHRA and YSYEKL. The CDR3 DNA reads TGCGCCAGCAGCCACGGAGGGTGGCAGGGTAACACCGGGGAGCTGTTTTTT. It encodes CASSHGGWQGNTGELFF.

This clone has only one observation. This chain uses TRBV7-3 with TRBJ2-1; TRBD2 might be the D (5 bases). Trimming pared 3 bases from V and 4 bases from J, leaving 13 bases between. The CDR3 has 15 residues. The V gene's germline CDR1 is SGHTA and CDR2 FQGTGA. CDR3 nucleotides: TGTGCCAGCAGCTTGGAGGCTTCGGGGTACAATGAGCAGTTCTTC. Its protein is CASSLEASGYNEQFF.

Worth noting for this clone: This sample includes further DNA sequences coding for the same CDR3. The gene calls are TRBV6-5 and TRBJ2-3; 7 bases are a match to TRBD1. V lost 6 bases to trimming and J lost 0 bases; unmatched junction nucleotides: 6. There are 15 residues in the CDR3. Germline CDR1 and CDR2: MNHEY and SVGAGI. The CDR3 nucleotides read TGTGCCAGCAGCCACACAGGGGACAGCACAGATACGCAGTATTTT. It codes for CASSHTGDSTDTQYF.

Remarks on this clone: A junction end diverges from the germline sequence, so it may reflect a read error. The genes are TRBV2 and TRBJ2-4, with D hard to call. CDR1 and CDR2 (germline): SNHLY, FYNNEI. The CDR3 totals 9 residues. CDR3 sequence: CARVNSQYF. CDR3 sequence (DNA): TGTGCCAGGGTAAACAGTCAGTACTTC.

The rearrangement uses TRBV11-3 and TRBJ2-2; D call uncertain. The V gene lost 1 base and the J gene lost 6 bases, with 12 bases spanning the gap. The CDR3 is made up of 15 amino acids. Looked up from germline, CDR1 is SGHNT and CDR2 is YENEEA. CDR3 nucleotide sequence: TGTGCCAGCAGCTTAGCAGTATTATTGGCCGGGGAGCTGTTTTTT. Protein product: CASSLAVLLAGELFF. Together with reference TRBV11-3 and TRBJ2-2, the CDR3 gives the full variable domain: EAGVVQSPRYKIIEKKQPVAFWCNPISGHNTLYWYLQNLGQGPELLIRYENEEAVDDSQLPKDRFSAERLKGVDSTLKIQPAELGDSAVYLCASSLAVLLAGELFFGEGSRLTVL.

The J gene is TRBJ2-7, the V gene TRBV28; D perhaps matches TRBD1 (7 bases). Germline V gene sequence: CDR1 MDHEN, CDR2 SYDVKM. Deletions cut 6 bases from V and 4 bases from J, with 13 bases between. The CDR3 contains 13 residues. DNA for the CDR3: TGTGCCAGCAGAAAGACAGGGAGGTACGAGCAGTACTTC. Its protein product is CASRKTGRYEQYF.

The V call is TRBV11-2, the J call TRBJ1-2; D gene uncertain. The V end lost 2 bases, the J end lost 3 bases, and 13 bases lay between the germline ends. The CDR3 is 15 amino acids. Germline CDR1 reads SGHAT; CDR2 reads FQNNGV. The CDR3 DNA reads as TGTGCCAGCAGCTTAAGTCTGGGTGCGGACTATGGCTACACCTTC. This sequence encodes CASSLSLGADYGYTF.

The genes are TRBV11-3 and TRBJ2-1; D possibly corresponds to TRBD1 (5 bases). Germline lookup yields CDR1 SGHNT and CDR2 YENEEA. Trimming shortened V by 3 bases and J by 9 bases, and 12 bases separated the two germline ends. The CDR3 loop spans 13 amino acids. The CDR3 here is CASSFQGTSEQFF. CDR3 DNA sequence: TGTGCCAGCAGCTTCCAGGGAACGAGTGAGCAGTTCTTC. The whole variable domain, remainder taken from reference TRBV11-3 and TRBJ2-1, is EAGVVQSPRYKIIEKKQPVAFWCNPISGHNTLYWYLQNLGQGPELLIRYENEEAVDDSQLPKDRFSAERLKGVDSTLKIQPAELGDSAVYLCASSFQGTSEQFFGPGTRLTVL.

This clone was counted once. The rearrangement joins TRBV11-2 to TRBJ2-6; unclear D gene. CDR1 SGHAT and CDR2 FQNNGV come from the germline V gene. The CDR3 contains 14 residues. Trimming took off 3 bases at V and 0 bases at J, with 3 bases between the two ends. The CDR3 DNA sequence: TGTGCCAGCAGCTTCGGCTCTGGGGCCAACGTCCTGACTTTC. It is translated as CASSFGSGANVLTF.

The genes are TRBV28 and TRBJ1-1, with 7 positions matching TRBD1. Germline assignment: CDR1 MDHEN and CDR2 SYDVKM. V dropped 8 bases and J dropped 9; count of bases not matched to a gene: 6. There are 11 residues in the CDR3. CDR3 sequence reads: CASPEGQKAFF. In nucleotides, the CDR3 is TGTGCCAGCCCTGAGGGACAGAAAGCTTTCTTT. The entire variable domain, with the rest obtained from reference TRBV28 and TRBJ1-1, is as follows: DVKVTQSSRYLVKRTGEKVFLECVQDMDHENMFWYRQDPGLGLRLIYFSYDVKMKEKGDIPEGYSVSREKKERFSLILESASTNQTSMYLCASPEGQKAFFGQGTRLTVV.

The CDR3 nucleotides are TGTGCCAGCAACTCTGACAGGTTCAATCAGCCCCAGCATTTT. This codes for CASNSDRFNQPQHF. V and J are TRBV2 and TRBJ1-5; perhaps TRBD1 as D (6 bases). The V and J ends lost 7 bases and 3 bases respectively, with 13 bases between them. The CDR3 has 14 amino acids. CDR1 SNHLY and CDR2 FYNNEI come from the germline V gene. The entire variable domain, with the rest obtained from reference TRBV2 and TRBJ1-5, is as follows: EPEVTQTPSHQVTQMGQEVILRCVPISNHLYFYWYRQILGQKVEFLVSFYNNEISEKSEIFDDQFSVERPDGSNFTLKIRSTKLEDSAMYFCASNSDRFNQPQHFGDGTRLSIL.

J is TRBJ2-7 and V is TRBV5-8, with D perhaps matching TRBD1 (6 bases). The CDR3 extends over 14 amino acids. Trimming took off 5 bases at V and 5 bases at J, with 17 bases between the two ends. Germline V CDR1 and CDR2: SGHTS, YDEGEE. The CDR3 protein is CASRLQGSWDEQYF. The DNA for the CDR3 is TGTGCCAGCAGACTCCAGGGGAGTTGGGACGAGCAGTACTTC.

The CDR3, as DNA: TGTGCCAGCAGTCACCCCGGTCTCTGGCAGTACTTC. Amino acids: CASSHPGLWQYF. V gene TRBV27 combines with J gene TRBJ2-5; D is ambiguous. Germline CDR1 and CDR2: MNHEY and SMNVEV (reference sequence). This CDR3 has 12 residues. V lost 5 bases to trimming and J lost 11 bases, with 15 bases between them.

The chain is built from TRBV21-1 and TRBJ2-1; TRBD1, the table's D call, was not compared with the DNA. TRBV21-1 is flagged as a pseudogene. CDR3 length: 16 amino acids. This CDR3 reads CASSPQGLSSYNEQFF. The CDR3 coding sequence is TGTGCCAGCAGCCCCCAGGGCCTGAGCTCCTACAATGAGCAGTTCTTC.

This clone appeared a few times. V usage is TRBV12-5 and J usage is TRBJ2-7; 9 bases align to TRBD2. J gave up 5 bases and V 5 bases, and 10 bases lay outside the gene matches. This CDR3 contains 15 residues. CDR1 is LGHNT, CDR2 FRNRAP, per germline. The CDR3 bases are TGTGCTAGTGGTCGGCGGAGGGCGGGGGGGAACGAGCAGTACTTC. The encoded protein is CASGRRRAGGNEQYF.